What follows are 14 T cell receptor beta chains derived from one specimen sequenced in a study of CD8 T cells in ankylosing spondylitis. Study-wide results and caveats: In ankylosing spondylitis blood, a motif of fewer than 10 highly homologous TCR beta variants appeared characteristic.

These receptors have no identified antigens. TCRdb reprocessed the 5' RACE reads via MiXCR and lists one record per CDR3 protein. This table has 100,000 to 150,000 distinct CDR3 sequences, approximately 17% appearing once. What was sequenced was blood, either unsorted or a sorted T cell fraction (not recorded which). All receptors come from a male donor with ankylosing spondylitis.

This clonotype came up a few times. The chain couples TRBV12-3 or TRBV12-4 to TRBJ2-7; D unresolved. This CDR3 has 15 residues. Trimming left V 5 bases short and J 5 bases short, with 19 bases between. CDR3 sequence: CASSPHYSSLNEQYF. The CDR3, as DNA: TGTGCCAGCAGTCCTCACTACAGTTCTCTGAACGAGCAGTACTTC.

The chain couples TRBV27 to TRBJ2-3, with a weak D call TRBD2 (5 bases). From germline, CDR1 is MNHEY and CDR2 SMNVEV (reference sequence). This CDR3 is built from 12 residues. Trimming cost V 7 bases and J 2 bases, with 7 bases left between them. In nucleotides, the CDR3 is TGTGCCAGCAATGACTACACAGATACGCAGTATTTT. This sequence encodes CASNDYTDTQYF.

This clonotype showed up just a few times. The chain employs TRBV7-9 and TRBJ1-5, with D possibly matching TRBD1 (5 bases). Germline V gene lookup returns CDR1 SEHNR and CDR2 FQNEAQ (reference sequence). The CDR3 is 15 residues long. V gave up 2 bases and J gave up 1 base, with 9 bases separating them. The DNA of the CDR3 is TGTGCCAGCAGCTTAACGACAGACAGCAATCAGCCCCAGCATTTT. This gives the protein CASSLTTDSNQPQHF.

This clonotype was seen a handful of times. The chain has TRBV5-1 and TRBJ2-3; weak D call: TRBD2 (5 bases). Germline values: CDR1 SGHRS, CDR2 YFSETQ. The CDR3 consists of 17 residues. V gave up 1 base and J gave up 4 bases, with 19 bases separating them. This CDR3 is CASSLWAGGPDPDTQYF. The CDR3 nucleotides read TGCGCCAGCAGCTTGTGGGCCGGCGGGCCGGACCCAGATACGCAGTATTTT.

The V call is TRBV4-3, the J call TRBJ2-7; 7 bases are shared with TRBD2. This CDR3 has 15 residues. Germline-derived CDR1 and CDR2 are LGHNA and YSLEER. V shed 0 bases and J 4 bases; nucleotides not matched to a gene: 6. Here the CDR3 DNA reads TGCGCCAGCAGCCAAGATTGGCGGGAGTCTTACGAGCAGTACTTC. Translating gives CASSQDWRESYEQYF.

In nucleotides, the CDR3 is TGTGCCACCAGAAAGGGTTCCTACGAGCAGTACTTC. This gives the protein CATRKGSYEQYF. V is TRBV15 and J is TRBJ2-7; D is undetermined. This CDR3 contains 12 residues. The germline V gene encodes CDR1 LNHNV and CDR2 YYDKDF (reference sequence). V lost 6 bases, J lost 1 base, and 7 bases lay in between.

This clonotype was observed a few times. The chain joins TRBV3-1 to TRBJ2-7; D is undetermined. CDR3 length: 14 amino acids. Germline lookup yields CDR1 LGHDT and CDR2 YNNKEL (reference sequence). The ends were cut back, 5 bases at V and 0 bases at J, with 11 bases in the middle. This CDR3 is CASSNEGLSYEQYF. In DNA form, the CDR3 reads TGTGCCAGCAGCAATGAAGGCCTCTCCTACGAGCAGTACTTC.

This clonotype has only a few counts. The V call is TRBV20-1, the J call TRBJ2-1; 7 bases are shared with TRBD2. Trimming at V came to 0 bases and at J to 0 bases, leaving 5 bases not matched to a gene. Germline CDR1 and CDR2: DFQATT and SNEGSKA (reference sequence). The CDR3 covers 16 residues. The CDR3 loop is CSARDRGGSSYNEQFF. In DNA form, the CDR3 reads TGCAGTGCTAGAGACCGCGGGGGTTCCTCCTACAATGAGCAGTTCTTC.

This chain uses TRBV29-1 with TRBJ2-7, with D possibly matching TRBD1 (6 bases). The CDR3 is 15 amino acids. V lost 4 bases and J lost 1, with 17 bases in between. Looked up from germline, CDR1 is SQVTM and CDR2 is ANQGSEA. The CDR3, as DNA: TGCAGCGTTGCCGGGACACTAACAAAGTCCTACGAGCAGTACTTC. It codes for CSVAGTLTKSYEQYF.

CDR3 protein: CATQQGYEQYF. CDR3 bases: TGTGCCACTCAACAGGGCTACGAGCAGTACTTC. The chain has TRBV28 and TRBJ2-7; tentatively, D is TRBD1 (6 bases). Germline CDR1 and CDR2: MDHEN and SYDVKM. Trimming cost V 10 bases and J 3 bases, with 10 bases left between them. The CDR3 has 11 amino acids.

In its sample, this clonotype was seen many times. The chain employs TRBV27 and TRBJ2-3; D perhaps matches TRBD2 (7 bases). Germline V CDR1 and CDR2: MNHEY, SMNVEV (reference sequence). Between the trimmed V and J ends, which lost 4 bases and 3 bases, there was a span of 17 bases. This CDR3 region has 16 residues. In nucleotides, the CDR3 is TGTGCCAGCAGTTGGGACTCGGGGGGCTTAACAGATACGCAGTATTTT. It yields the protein CASSWDSGGLTDTQYF.

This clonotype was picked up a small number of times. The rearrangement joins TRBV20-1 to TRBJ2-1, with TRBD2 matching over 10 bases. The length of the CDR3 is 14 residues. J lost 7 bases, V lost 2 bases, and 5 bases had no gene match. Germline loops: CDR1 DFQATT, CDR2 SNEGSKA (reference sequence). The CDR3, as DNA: TGCAGTGCTAGATCTCTAGCGGGAGTTAATGAGCAGTTCTTC. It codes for CSARSLAGVNEQFF.

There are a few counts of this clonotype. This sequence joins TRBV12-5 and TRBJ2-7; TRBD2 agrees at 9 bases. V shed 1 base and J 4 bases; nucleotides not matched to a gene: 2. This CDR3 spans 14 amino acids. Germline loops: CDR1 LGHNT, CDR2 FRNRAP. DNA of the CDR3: TGTGCTAGTGGTTTGGGCGGGAGGGGATACGAGCAGTACTTC. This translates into CASGLGGRGYEQYF. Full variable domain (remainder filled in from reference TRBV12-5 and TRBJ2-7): DARVTQTPRHKVTEMGQEVTMRCQPILGHNTVFWYRQTMMQGLELLAYFRNRAPLDDSGMPKDRFSAEMPDATLATLKIQPSEPRDSAVYFCASGLGGRGYEQYFGPGTRLTVT.

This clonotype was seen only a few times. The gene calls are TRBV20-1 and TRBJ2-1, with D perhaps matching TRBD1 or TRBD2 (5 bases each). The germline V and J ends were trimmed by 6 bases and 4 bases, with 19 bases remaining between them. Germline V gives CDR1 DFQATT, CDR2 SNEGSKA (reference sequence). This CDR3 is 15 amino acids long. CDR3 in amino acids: CSAAFPGPLYNEQFF. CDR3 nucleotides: TGCAGTGCGGCCTTTCCGGGACCCTTGTACAATGAGCAGTTCTTC.